A single sample gave rise to the 7 T cell receptor beta chains below, sequenced in a study of cytomegalovirus exposure and HLA in healthy donors. The PCR used 60 Vbeta and 13 Jbeta primers. Libraries were prepared by immunoSEQ multiplex PCR; TCRdb keeps only in-frame clonotypes and omits some of them. The sample has around 130,000 clones; around 83% are singletons. Sequenced sample: PBMCs. The origin of the receptors is a human donor in good health.

The chain has TRBV12-5 and TRBJ2-5; possibly TRBD2 for D (5 bases). V shed 8 bases and J shed 2 bases, with 12 bases lying between them. Per germline, CDR1 LGHNT and CDR2 FRNRAP. The CDR3 has 13 residues. The CDR3, as DNA: TGTGCTAGTTCGGGGTTTACACAAGAGACCCAGTACTTC. Its protein product is CASSGFTQETQYF.

This chain connects TRBV28 to TRBJ1-5; D is possibly TRBD1 (6 bases). This CDR3 region has 12 residues. Per germline, CDR1 MDHEN and CDR2 SYDVKM. Trimming removed 8 bases from V and 6 bases from J, with 11 bases in between. CDR3 protein: CASRQAGQPQHF. DNA of the CDR3: TGTGCCAGCCGACAGGCGGGTCAGCCCCAGCATTTT. The variable domain in full, with the rest retrieved from reference TRBV28 and TRBJ1-5, is DVKVTQSSRYLVKRTGEKVFLECVQDMDHENMFWYRQDPGLGLRLIYFSYDVKMKEKGDIPEGYSVSREKKERFSLILESASTNQTSMYLCASRQAGQPQHFGDGTRLSIL.

The chain links TRBV13 to TRBJ2-7; 16 bases line up with TRBD2. V lost 5 bases and J lost 8; bases outside the gene matches: 9. Per germline, CDR1 PRHDT and CDR2 FYEKMQ (reference sequence). The length of the CDR3 is 16 residues. CDR3 coding DNA: TGTGCCAGCAGCCCGGGACTAGCGGGGGGGCCGGGGAAGCAGTACTTC. This sequence encodes CASSPGLAGGPGKQYF.

The chain is built from TRBV5-6 and TRBJ2-1; D is undetermined. Looked up from germline, CDR1 is SGHDT and CDR2 is YYEEEE. The ends were cut back, 4 bases at V and 4 bases at J, with 9 bases in the middle. The CDR3 length is 13 residues. CDR3 coding DNA: TGTGCCAGCAGCCCGAGCTTATACAATGAGCAGTTCTTC. Amino acid sequence: CASSPSLYNEQFF.

This chain connects TRBV5-1 to TRBJ2-7; D unclear. Trimming left V 1 base short and J 2 bases short, with 4 bases between. The CDR3 length is 12 residues. Germline V gives CDR1 SGHRS, CDR2 YFSETQ. CDR3 sequence: CASSLPAYEQYF. CDR3 DNA sequence: TGCGCCAGCAGCTTGCCAGCCTACGAGCAGTACTTC.

The chain couples TRBV4-2 to TRBJ2-5; 10 nucleotides line up with TRBD2. CDR1 LGHNA and CDR2 YNFKEQ come from the germline V gene. The CDR3 is made up of 15 amino acids. After removal of 5 bases from V and 4 bases from J, the junction contained 7 bases not matched to a gene. The CDR3 DNA reads as TGTGCCAGCAGCTCCGGGCTAGCGGGGGTAGAGACCCAGTACTTC. Amino acid sequence: CASSSGLAGVETQYF.

The J gene is TRBJ1-1, the V gene TRBV6-1; D is undetermined. The CDR3 consists of 13 residues. The V gene lost 4 bases and the J gene lost 3 bases, with 9 bases spanning the gap. Germline assignment: CDR1 MNHNS and CDR2 SASEGT. CDR3 residues: CASSVSLDTEAFF. In nucleotides, the CDR3 is TGTGCCAGCAGTGTATCACTGGACACTGAAGCTTTCTTT.